This T cell receptor beta chain was identified during a study of early T cells in non-severe SARS-CoV-2 infection. Overall study context: Sequenced material consisted of bulk RNA (from unsorted whole blood), and chains were unpaired. Study findings and constraints: The VDJdb matching leaned toward anti-spike CD8 responses and overlooked private and CD4 specificities.

This clonotype showed up just a few times. What it binds is unknown. Unique molecular identifiers (one per individual cDNA molecule) were attached. TCRdb reprocessed the 5' RACE reads with MiXCR, giving one entry per CDR3 protein. Of over 50,000 distinct CDR3 sequences listed, more than 13% were seen once; the top ten hold 10%. The J segment lost 5 bases and the V segment lost 3 bases, leaving 8 bases of the junction unmatched. The CDR3 is made up of 15 amino acids. In germline, CDR1 is MGHRA, CDR2 YSYEKL. The source of this sequence is an adult who was a healthcare worker with PCR-confirmed SARS-CoV-2 infection or an uninfected control (not recorded which). V and J are TRBV4-1 and TRBJ2-7; the match to TRBD1 covers 9 bases. The specimen was whole blood, collected at baseline. The CDR3 region is CASSQPGTGINEQYF. CDR3 bases: TGCGCCAGCAGCCAGCCCGGGACAGGGATCAACGAGCAGTACTTC.